These T cell receptor beta chains were read from a single sample in a study of Graves' ophthalmopathy and Graves' hyperthyroidism. MiXCR, applied by TCRdb to the multiplex PCR reads, yields one record per CDR3 protein. Of over a million distinct CDR3 sequences in the sample, around a third were seen once. Sequencing was done on a sample of peripheral blood or thyroid tissue (not recorded which). Receptors were obtained from an adult man with Graves' hyperthyroidism. Each CDR3 is given with its conserved first and last residue. A D gene is named only where the DNA matches it firmly. Clone size is stated in some rows and not others, as once, few, many or a class when expanded.

J gene: TRBJ2-5; V gene: TRBV19; D gene: .; clone size: .; CDR3 DNA: TGTGCCAGCAGTTTACTACTAGCCGGGGAGACCCAGTACTTC; CDR3 protein: CASSLLLAGETQYF
J gene: TRBJ2-2; V gene: TRBV12-3/TRBV12-4; D gene: .; clone size: .; CDR3 DNA: TGTGCCAGCCAGGGGCCCTCCACCGGGGAGCTGTTTTTT; CDR3 protein: CASQGPSTGELFF
J gene: TRBJ2-5; V gene: TRBV24-1; D gene: .; clone size: .; CDR3 DNA: TGTGCCACCAGTGATCAGCGGGACAGGCTCCTGACCCAGTACTTC; CDR3 protein: CATSDQRDRLLTQYF
J gene: TRBJ2-6; V gene: TRBV6-5; D gene: .; clone size: few; CDR3 DNA: TGTGCCAGCAGTTACGGGAGGGGGCTTGGGGCCAACGTCCTGACTTTC; CDR3 protein: CASSYGRGLGANVLTF
J gene: TRBJ2-7; V gene: TRBV19; D gene: .; clone size: .; CDR3 DNA: TGTGCCAGTAGGGCCTCTGCAGAGCAGTACTTC; CDR3 protein: CASRASAEQYF
J gene: TRBJ1-1; V gene: TRBV27; D gene: TRBD1; clone size: .; CDR3 DNA: TGTGCCAGCAGTCCAACACCATACGGGACAGAGAACACTGAAGCTTTCTTT; CDR3 protein: CASSPTPYGTENTEAFF
J gene: TRBJ1-3; V gene: TRBV5-6; D gene: TRBD1; clone size: .; CDR3 DNA: TGTGCCAGCAGCGGTGTTGGGACAGGGGTAGACACCATATATTTT; CDR3 protein: CASSGVGTGVDTIYF
J gene: TRBJ2-7; V gene: TRBV20-1; D gene: .; clone size: few; CDR3 DNA: TGCAGTGCCCCCGAGGGTAGCGGAATTTACGAGCAGTACTTC; CDR3 protein: CSAPEGSGIYEQYF
J gene: TRBJ1-1; V gene: TRBV2; D gene: .; clone size: .; CDR3 DNA: TGTGCCAGCATCGGACCTGGCAGTTCCATCTCTGAAGCTTTCTTT; CDR3 protein: CASIGPGSSISEAFF
J gene: TRBJ2-7; V gene: TRBV5-1; D gene: TRBD1; clone size: many; CDR3 DNA: TGCGCCAGCAGCTTGGATGGACAGGGGTTCGACGAGCAGTACTTC; CDR3 protein: CASSLDGQGFDEQYF